The 3 T cell receptor beta chains below all came from one sample that was sequenced in a study of CXCR3-negative and CXCR3-positive naive CD8 T cells. General study findings and limits: Relative to CXCR3-negative naive cells, CXCR3-positive naive cells had more hydrophobic TRB CDR3s.

Antigens of these TCRs are unknown. UMI-labeled TRB cDNA libraries were prepared by 5' RACE. TCRdb re-called the 5' RACE reads; one entry per CDR3 protein, DNA not given. The repertoire table contains approximately 100,000 distinct CDR3 sequences. Source material: naive CXCR3+ CD8+ T cells from blood. The sample's subset: CD45RO-CCR7+CD27+CD95- naive CD8+ T cells expressing CXCR3 (TNR3+). The receptor set was obtained from a human donor in good health. Some clones in this sample may be carry-over from other donors' samples.

V gene TRBV2 combines with J gene TRBJ2-7; without DNA, the TCRdb call of TRBD2 cannot be checked. Germline CDR1 is SNHLY and CDR2 is FYNNEI. The CDR3 consists of 13 residues. CDR3 loop: CASSPGLAYEQYF.

The chain has TRBV4-2 and TRBJ2-7; TCRdb names TRBD1, which stays unverified in the absence of DNA. The V gene's germline CDR1 is LGHNA and CDR2 YNFKEQ. The CDR3 loop spans 15 amino acids. The CDR3 loop is CASSLEWAVSYEQYF.

The V call is TRBV28, the J call TRBJ2-7. The CDR3 is made up of 15 amino acids. CDR1 is MDHEN, CDR2 SYDVKM, per germline. This CDR3 reads CASSPDQGTPYEQYF.